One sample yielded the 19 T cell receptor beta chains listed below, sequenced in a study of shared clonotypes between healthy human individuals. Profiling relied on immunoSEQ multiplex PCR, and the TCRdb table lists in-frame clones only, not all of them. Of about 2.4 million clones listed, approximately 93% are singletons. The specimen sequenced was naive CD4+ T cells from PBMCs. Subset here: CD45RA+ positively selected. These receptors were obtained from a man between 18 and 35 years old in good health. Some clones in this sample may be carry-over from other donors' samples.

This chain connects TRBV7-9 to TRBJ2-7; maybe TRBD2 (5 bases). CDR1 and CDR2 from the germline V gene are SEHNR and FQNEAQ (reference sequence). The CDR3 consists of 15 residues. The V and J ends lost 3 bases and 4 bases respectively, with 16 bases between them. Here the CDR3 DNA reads TGTGCCAGCAGCTTGGGGAGTCTAGACCCGTACGAGCAGTACTTC. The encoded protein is CASSLGSLDPYEQYF. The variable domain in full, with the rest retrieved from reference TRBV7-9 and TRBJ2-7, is DTGVSQNPRHKITKRGQNVTFRCDPISEHNRLYWYRQTLGQGPEFLTYFQNEAQLEKSRLLSDRFSAERPKGSFSTLEIQRTEQGDSAMYLCASSLGSLDPYEQYFGPGTRLTVT.

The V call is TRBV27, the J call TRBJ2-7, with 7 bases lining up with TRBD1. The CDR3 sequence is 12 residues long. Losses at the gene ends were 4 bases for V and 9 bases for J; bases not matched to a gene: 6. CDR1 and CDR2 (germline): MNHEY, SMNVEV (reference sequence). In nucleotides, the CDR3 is TGTGCCAGCAGTTCGTCCTCAGGGGGGCAGTACTTC. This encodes CASSSSSGGQYF.

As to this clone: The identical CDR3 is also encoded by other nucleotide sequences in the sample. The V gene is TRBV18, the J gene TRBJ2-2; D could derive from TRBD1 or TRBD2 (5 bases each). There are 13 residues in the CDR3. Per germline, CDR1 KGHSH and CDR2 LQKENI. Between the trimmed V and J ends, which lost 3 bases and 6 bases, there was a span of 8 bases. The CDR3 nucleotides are TGTGCCAGCTCACCCCAGGGAGCCGGGGAGCTGTTTTTT. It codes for CASSPQGAGELFF.

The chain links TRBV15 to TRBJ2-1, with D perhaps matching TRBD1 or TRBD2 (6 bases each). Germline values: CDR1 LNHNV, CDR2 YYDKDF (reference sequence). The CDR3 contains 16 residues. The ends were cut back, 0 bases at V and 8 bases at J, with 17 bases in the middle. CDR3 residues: CATSREVQRRGYEQFF. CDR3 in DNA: TGTGCCACCAGCAGAGAAGTCCAGCGGAGGGGGTATGAGCAGTTCTTC.

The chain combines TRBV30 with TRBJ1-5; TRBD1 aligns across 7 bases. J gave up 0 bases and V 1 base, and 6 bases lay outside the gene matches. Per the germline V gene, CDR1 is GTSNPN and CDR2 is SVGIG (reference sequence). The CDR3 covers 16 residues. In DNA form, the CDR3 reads TGTGCCTGGAGTGCCCGTGGGACAGTTAGCAATCAGCCCCAGCATTTT. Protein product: CAWSARGTVSNQPQHF.

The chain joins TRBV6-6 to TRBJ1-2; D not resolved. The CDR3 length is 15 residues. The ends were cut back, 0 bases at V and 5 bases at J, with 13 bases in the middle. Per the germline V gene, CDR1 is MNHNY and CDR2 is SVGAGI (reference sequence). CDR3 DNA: TGTGCCAGCAGTTACTCGGGTACAGCCCATTATGGCTACACCTTC. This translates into CASSYSGTAHYGYTF.

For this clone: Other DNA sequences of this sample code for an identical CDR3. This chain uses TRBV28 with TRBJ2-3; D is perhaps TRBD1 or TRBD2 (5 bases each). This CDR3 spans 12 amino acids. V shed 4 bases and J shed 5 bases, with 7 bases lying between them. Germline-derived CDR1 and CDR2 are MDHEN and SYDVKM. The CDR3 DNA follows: TGTGCCAGCAGTTCGGGGCTAGATACGCAGTATTTT. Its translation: CASSSGLDTQYF. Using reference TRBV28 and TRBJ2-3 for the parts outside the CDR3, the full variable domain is DVKVTQSSRYLVKRTGEKVFLECVQDMDHENMFWYRQDPGLGLRLIYFSYDVKMKEKGDIPEGYSVSREKKERFSLILESASTNQTSMYLCASSSGLDTQYFGPGTRLTVL.

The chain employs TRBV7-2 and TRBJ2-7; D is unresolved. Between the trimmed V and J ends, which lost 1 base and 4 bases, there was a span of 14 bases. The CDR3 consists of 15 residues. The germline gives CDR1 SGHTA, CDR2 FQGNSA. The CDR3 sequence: CASSLDSGQPYEQYF. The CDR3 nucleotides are TGTGCCAGCAGCTTAGACTCCGGGCAACCGTACGAGCAGTACTTC.

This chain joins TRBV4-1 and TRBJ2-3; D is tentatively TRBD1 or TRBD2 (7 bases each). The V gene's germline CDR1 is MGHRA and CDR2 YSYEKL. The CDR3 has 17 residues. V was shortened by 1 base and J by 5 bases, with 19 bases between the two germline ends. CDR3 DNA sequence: TGCGCCAGCAGCCAAGCCGGGGGGAGGGGGCGCGAAGATACGCAGTATTTT. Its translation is CASSQAGGRGREDTQYF.

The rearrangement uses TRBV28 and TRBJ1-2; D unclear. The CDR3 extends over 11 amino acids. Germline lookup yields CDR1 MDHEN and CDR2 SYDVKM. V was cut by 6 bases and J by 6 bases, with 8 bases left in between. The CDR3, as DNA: TGTGCCAGCAGCATAGTGGATGGCTACACCTTC. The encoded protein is CASSIVDGYTF.

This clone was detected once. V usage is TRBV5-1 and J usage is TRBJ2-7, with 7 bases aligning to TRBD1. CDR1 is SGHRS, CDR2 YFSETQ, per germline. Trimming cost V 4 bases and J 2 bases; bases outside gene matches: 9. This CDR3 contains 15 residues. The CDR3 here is CASSQQGTAPYEQYF. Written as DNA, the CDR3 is TGCGCCAGCAGCCAACAAGGGACAGCGCCCTACGAGCAGTACTTC. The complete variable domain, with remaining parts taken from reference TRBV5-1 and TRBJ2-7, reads KAGVTQTPRYLIKTRGQQVTLSCSPISGHRSVSWYQQTPGQGLQFLFEYFSETQRNKGNFPGRFSGRQFSNSRSEMNVSTLELGDSALYLCASSQQGTAPYEQYFGPGTRLTVT.

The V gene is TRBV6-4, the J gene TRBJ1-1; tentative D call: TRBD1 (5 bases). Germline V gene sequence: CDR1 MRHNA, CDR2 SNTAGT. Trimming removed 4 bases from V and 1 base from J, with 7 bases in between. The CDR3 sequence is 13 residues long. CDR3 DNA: TGTGCCAGCAGTGTGACAGAGAACACTGAAGCTTTCTTT. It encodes CASSVTENTEAFF.

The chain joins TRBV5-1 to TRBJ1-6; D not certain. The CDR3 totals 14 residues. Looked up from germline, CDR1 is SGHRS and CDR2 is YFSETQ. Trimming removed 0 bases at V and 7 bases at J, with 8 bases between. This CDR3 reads CASSLEALNSPLHF. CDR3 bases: TGCGCCAGCAGCTTGGAGGCGTTGAATTCACCCCTCCACTTT.

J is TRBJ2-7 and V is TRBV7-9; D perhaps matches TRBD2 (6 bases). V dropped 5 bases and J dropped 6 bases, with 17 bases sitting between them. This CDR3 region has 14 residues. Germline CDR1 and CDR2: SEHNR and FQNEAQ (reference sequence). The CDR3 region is CASSRHGGKGEQYF. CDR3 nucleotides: TGTGCCAGCAGCCGACACGGGGGTAAAGGCGAGCAGTACTTC.

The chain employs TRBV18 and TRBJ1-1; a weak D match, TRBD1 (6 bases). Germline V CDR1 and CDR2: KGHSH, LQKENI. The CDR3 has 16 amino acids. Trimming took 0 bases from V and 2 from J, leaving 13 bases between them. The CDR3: CASSPPGGARNTEAFF. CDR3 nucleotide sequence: TGTGCCAGCTCACCACCCGGGGGGGCCAGAAACACTGAAGCTTTCTTT.

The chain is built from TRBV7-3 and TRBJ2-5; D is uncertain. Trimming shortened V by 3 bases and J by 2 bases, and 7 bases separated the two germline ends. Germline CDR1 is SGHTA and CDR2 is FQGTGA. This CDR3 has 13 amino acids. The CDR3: CASSFRIQETQYF. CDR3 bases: TGTGCCAGCAGCTTCCGAATACAAGAGACCCAGTACTTC.

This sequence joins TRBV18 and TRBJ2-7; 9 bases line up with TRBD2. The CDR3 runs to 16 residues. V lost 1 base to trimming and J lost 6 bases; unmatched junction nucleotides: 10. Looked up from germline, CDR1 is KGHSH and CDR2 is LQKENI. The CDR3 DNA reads TGTGCCAGCTCACCACGAGCCGCAGCGGGAGGTTCCGAGCAGTACTTC. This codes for CASSPRAAAGGSEQYF. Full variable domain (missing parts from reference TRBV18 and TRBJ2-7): NAGVMQNPRHLVRRRGQEARLRCSPMKGHSHVYWYRQLPEEGLKFMVYLQKENIIDESGMPKERFSAEFPKEGPSILRIQQVVRGDSAAYFCASSPRAAAGGSEQYFGPGTRLTVT.

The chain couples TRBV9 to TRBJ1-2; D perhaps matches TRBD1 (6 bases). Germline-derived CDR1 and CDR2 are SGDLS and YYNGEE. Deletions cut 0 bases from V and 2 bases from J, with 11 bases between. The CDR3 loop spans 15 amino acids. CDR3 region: CASSVDQGPNYGYTF. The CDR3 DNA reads TGTGCCAGCAGCGTAGATCAGGGGCCCAACTATGGCTACACCTTC.

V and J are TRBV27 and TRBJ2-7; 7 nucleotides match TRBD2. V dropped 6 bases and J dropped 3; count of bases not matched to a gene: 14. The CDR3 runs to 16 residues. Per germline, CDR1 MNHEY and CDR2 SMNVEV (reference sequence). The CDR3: CASSHSWLADFYEQYF. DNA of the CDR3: TGTGCCAGCAGCCATAGCTGGCTAGCGGACTTCTACGAGCAGTACTTC.